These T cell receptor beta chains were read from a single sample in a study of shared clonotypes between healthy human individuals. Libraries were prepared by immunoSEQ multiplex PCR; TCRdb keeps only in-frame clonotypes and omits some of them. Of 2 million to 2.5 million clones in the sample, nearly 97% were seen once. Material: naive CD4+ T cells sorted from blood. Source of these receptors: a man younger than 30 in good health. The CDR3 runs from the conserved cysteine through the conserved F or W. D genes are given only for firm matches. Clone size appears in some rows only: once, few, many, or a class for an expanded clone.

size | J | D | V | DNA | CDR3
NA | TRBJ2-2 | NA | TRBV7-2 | TGTGCCAGCAGATACCAGAGGGACGGCGGGGAGCTGTTTTTT | CASRYQRDGGELFF
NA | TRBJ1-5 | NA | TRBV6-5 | TGTGCCAGCAGACGGGACGCGGGCCAGCCCCAGCATTTT | CASRRDAGQPQHF
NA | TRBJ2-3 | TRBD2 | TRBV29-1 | TGCAGCCTTGCTGGAAAGCGGGAGCCCGGAGATACGCAGTATTTT | CSLAGKREPGDTQYF
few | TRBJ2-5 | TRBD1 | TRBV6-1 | TGTGCCAGCAGTGAGGCCTTCACAGGGGGCAGTGAGACCCAGTACTTC | CASSEAFTGGSETQYF
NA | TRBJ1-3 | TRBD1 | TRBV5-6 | TGTGCCAGCAGCCTACAGGGGATCTCTGGAAACACCATATATTTT | CASSLQGISGNTIYF
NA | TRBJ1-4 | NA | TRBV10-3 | TGTGCCATCAGTGAGTCGCGACCGACTAATGAAAAACTGTTTTTT | CAISESRPTNEKLFF
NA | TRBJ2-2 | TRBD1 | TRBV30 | TGTGCCTGGATACGACAGGGGAACACCGGGGAGCTGTTTTTT | CAWIRQGNTGELFF
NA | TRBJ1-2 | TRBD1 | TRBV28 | TGTGCCAGCAGTCCAGGACAGGGGGCGGGTGGCTACACCTTC | CASSPGQGAGGYTF
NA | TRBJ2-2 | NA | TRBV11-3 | TGTGCCAGCAGCTTGGCGGGCACCACGAACACCGGGGAGCTGTTTTTT | CASSLAGTTNTGELFF
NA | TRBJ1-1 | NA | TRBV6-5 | TGTGCCAGCAGTTATGAGAAGGACCGTAGAGCTTTCTTT | CASSYEKDRRAFF
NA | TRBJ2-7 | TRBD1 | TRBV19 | TGTGCCAGTAGGGGACAGGGGGCTGTCAACGAGCAGTACTTC | CASRGQGAVNEQYF
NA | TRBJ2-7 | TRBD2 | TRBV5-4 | TGTGCCAGCAGCGTAGGACTAGCGGGATTCTACGAGCAGTACTTC | CASSVGLAGFYEQYF
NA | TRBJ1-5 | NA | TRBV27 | TGTGCCAGCAGTTTCAGGGAGCAGCCCCAGCATTTT | CASSFREQPQHF
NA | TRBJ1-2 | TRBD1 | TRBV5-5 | TGTGCCAGCAGCCAGGGACAGAACTATGGCTACACCTTC | CASSQGQNYGYTF
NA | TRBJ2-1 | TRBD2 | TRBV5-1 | TGCGCCAGCAGTTTGAGCGGGAGTGGGGGCAATGAGCAGTTCTTC | CASSLSGSGGNEQFF
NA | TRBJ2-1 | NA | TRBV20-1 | TGCAGTGTTCAACCGAATGAGCAGTTCTTC | CSVQPNEQFF
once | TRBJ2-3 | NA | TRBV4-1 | TGCGCCAGCAGCCAAGCCCGGTGGGGTAGCACAGATACGCAGTATTTT | CASSQARWGSTDTQYF
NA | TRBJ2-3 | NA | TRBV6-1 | TGTGCCAGCAGTGCGGGGTACACAGATACGCAGTATTTT | CASSAGYTDTQYF
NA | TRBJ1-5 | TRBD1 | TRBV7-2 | TGTGCCAGCAGCCGGAGGACAGGGGACAATCAGCCCCAGCATTTT | CASSRRTGDNQPQHF
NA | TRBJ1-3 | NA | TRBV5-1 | TGCGCCAGCAGCTTGGACAGACGAAACACCATATATTTT | CASSLDRRNTIYF
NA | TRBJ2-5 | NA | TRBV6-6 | TGTGCCAGCAGTTCTCAGACAGGGAGGGTTGAGACCCAGTACTTC | CASSSQTGRVETQYF
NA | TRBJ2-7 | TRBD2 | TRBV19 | TGTGCCAGTACCCGCGGGAGCGAGCAGTACTTC | CASTRGSEQYF
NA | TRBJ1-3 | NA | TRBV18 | TGTGCCAGCTCAAGGGACACTCAGTCCTCTGGAAACACCATATATTTT | CASSRDTQSSGNTIYF
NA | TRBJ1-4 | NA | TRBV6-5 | TGTGCCAGCAGTTACCTTGGGGGGGCTTCTTCGGAAAAACTGTTTTTT | CASSYLGGASSEKLFF
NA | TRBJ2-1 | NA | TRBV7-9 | TGTGCCAGCAGTTACAATTACAATGAGCAGTTCTTC | CASSYNYNEQFF
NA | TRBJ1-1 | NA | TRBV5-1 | TGCGCCAGCAGCTTCAGGGAAGGCACTGAAGCTTTCTTT | CASSFREGTEAFF
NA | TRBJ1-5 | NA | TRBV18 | TGTGCCAGCTCTTCAGGGTTTGATCAGCCCCAGCATTTT | CASSSGFDQPQHF
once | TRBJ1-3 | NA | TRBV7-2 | TGTGCCAGCAGCCCAGACATCGCTGGAAACACCATATATTTT | CASSPDIAGNTIYF
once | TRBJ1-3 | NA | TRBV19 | TGTGCCAGTAGTATGGAATCTGGAAACACCATATATTTT | CASSMESGNTIYF
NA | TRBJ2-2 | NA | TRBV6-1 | TGTGCCAGCACACGAACAGGCCTGAACACCGGGGAGCTGTTTTTT | CASTRTGLNTGELFF
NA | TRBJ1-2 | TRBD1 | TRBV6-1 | TGTGCCAGCAGGGGGACAGGGACCAACTATGGCTACACCTTC | CASRGTGTNYGYTF
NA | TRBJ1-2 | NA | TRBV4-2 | TGTGCCAGCAGCCCGGCCGAAGTTTATGGCTACACCTTC | CASSPAEVYGYTF
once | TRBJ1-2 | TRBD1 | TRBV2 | TGTGCCAGCAGTTACGACAGGGTACGCGGCTACACCTTC | CASSYDRVRGYTF
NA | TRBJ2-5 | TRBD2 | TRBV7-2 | TGTGCCAGCAGCTTTAGCGGGGCGGAGACCCAGTACTTC | CASSFSGAETQYF
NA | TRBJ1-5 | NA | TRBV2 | TGTGCCAGCAGTCCAGGGTCACAGCCCCAGCATTTT | CASSPGSQPQHF
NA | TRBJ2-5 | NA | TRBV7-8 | TGTGCCAGCAGGTATACAGGGTCCCTGAGGGAGACCCAGTACTTC | CASRYTGSLRETQYF
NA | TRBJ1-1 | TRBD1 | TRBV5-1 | TGCGCCAGCAGCTTCAACAGGGGGAGGAACACTGAAGCTTTCTTT | CASSFNRGRNTEAFF
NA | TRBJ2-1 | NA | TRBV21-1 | TGTGCCAGCAGCAGCACTAGTGTAGGTGAGCAGTTCTTC | CASSSTSVGEQFF
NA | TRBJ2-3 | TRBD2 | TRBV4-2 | TGTGCCAGCAGCCACTCCTTTGGGGCGGGGGAAGATACGCAGTATTTT | CASSHSFGAGEDTQYF
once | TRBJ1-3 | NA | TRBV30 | TGTGCCTGGAGTTCCGCATCTGGAAACACCATATATTTT | CAWSSASGNTIYF
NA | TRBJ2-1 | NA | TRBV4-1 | TGCGCCAGCAGCCAAGATCTGGGAAGGCCCAATGAGCAGTTCTTC | CASSQDLGRPNEQFF
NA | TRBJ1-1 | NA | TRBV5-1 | TGCGCCAGCAGCTTGGCAGGGCGGACTGAAGCTTTCTTT | CASSLAGRTEAFF
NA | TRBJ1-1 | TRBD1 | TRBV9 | TGTGCCAGCGGGGACAGGGAACAATTGAACACTGAAGCTTTCTTT | CASGDREQLNTEAFF
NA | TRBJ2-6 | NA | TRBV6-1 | TGTGCCAGCAATCAGAACAGGGCTGGGGCCAACGTCCTGACTTTC | CASNQNRAGANVLTF
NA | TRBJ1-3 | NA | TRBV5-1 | TGCGCCAGCAGCAAGGACGGGACCTCTGGAAACACCATATATTTT | CASSKDGTSGNTIYF
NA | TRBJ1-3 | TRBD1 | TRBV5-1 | TGCGCCAGCAGCTTACGGACAGGGCAAGGAAACACCATATATTTT | CASSLRTGQGNTIYF
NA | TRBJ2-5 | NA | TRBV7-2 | TGTGCCAGCAGCTTAGCCCGCTATCAAGAGACCCAGTACTTC | CASSLARYQETQYF
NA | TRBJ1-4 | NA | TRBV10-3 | TGTGCCATCAGTGAGGTCCGTGAGGAAAAACTGTTTTTT | CAISEVREEKLFF
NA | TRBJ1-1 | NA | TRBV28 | TGTGCCAGCAGTTTGTCCAGGGCTGAAGCTTTCTTT | CASSLSRAEAFF
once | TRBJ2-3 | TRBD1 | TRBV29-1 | TGCAGCGTTGGTTGGACAGGTGTCTTAGATACGCAGTATTTT | CSVGWTGVLDTQYF
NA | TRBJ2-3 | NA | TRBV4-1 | TGCGCCAGCAGCCGGCAGTACGGCACAGATACGCAGTATTTT | CASSRQYGTDTQYF
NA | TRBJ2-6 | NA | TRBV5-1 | TGCGCCAGCAGCCTGGGAGGAGACTCTGGGGCCAACGTCCTGACTTTC | CASSLGGDSGANVLTF
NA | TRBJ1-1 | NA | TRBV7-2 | TGTGCCAGCAGCTTAGCCTCGGGACCCCCGAACACTGAAGCTTTCTTT | CASSLASGPPNTEAFF